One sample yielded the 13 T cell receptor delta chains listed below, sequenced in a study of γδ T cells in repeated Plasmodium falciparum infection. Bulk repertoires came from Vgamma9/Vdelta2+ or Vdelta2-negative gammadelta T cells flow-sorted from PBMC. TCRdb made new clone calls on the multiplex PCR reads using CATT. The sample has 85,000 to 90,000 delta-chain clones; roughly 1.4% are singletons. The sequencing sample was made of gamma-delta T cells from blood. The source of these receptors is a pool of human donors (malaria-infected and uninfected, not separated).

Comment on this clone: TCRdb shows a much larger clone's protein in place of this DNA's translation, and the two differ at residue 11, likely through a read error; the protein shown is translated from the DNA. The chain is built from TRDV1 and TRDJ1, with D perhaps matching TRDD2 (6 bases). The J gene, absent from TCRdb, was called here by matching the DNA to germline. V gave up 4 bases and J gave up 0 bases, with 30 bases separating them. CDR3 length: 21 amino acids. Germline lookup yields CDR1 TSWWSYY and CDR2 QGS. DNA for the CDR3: TGTGCTCTTGGGGTTCAAGGGTGGCTCCTACCTCGTACTTCGTACACCGATAAACTCATCTTT. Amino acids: CALGVQGWLLPRTSYTDKLIF.

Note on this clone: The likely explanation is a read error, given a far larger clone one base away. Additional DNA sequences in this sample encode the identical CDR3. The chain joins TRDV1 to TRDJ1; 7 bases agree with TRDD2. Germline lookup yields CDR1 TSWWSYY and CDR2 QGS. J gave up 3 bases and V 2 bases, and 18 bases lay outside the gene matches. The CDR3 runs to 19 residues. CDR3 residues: CALGEACLPYPRGADKLIF. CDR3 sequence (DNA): TGTGCTCTTGGGGAAGCCTGCCTTCCTTACCCCCGGGGGGCCGATAAACTCATCTTT.

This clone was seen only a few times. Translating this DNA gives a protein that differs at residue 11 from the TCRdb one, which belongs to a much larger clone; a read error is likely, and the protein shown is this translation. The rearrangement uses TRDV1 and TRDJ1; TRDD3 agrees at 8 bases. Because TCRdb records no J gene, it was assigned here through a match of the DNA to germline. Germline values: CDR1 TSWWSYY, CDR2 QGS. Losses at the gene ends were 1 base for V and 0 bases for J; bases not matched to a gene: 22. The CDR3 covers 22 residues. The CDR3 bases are TGTGCTCTTGGGGAACCTATGGGCCATCCTGCTGGGGGACGTCTGTACACCGATAAACTCATCTTT. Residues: CALGEPMGHPAGGRLYTDKLIF.

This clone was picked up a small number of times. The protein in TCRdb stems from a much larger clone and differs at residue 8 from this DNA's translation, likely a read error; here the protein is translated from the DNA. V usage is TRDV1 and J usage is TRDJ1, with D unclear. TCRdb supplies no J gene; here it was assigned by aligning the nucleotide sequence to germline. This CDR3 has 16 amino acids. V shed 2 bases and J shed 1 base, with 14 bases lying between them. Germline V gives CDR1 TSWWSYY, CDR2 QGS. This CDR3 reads CALGELGWTATDKLIF. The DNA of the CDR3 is TGTGCTCTTGGGGAATTGGGCTGGACAGCCACCGATAAACTCATCTTT.

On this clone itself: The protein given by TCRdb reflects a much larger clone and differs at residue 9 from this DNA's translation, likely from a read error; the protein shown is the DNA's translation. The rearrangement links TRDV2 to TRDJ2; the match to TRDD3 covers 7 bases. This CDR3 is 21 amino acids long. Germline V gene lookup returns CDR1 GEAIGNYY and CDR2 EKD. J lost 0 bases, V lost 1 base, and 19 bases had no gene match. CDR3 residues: CACDTIRGIPTFHALTAQLFF. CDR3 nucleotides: TGTGCCTGTGACACTATAAGGGGGATCCCTACCTTTCACGCTTTGACAGCACAACTCTTCTTT.

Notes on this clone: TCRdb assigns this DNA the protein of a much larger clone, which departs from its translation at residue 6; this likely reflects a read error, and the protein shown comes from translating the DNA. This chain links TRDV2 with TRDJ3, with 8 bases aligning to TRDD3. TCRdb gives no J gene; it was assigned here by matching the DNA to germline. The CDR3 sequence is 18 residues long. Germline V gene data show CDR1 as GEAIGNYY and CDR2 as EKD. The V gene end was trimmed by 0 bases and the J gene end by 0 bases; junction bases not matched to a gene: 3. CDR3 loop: CACDTAGDSSWDTRQMFF. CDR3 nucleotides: TGTGCCTGTGACACCGCGGGGGATAGCTCCTGGGACACCCGACAGATGTTTTTC.

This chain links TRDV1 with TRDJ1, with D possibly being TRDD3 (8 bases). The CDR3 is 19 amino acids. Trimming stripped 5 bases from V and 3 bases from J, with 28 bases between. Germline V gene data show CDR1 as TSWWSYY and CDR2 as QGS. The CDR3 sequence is CALGYSYAGYAGYADKLIF. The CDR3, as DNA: TGTGCTCTTGGGTATTCCTACGCGGGATACGCGGGTTACGCCGATAAACTCATCTTT.

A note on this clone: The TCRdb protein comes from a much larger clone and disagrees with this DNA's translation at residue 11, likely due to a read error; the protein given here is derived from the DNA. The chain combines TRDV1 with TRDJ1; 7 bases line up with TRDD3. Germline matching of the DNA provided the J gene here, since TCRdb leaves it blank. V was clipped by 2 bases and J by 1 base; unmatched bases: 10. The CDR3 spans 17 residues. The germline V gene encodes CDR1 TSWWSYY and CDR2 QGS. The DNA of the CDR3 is TGTGCTCTTGGGGAAGAACTGGGGCTTAGGACCACCGATAAACTCATCTTT. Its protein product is CALGEELGLRTTDKLIF.

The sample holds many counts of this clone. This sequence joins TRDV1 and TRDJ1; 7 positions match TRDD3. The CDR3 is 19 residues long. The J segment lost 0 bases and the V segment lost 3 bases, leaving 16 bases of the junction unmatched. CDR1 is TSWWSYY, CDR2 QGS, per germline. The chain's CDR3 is CALGEPSSLGVHHTDKLIF. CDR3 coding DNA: TGTGCTCTTGGGGAGCCTAGTAGTCTGGGGGTCCACCACACCGATAAACTCATCTTT.

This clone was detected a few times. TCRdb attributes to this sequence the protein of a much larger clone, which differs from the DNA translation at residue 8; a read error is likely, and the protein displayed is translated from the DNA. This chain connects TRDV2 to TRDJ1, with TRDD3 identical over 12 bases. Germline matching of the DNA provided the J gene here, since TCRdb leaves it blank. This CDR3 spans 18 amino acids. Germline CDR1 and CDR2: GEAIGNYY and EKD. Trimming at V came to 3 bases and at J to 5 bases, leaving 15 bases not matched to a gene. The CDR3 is CACDLLNPPGGYEDKLIF. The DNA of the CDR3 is TGTGCCTGTGACCTCTTAAATCCTCCTGGGGGATACGAAGATAAACTCATCTTT.

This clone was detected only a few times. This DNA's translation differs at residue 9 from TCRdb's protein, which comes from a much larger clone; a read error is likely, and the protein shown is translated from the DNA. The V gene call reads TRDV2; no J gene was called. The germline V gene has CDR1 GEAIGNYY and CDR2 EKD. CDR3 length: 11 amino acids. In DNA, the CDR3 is TGTGCCTACTCCCTCACCGATAAATTCATCTTT. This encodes CAYSLTDKFIF.

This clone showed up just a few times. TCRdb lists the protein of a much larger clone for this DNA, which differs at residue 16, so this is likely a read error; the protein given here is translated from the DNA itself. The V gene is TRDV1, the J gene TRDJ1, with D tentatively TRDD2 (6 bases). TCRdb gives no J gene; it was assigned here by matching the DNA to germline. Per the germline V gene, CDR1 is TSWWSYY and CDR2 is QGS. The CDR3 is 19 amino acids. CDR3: CALGAFRRPPGPYTDRLIF. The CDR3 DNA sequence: TGTGCTCTTGGGGCCTTCCGAAGACCTCCCGGACCGTACACCGATAGACTCATCTTT.

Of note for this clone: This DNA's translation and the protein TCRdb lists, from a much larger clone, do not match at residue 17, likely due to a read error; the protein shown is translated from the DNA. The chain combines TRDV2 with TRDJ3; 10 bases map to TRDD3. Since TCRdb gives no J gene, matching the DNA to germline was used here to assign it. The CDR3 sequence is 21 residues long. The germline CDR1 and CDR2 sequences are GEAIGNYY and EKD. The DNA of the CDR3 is TGTGCCTGTGACTCGCCCTACTGGGGGATTCCTAACTCCTGGGACACCCAACAGATGTTTTTC. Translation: CACDSPYWGIPNSWDTQQMFF.